This T cell receptor (beta chain) was sequenced in a study of metastatic and nonmetastatic thyroid tumors. Across the study: Repertoire comparisons spanned blood and tumor or nodule tissue from malignant and benign thyroid patients. Study observations and caveats: Malignant thyroid tumors reportedly had TCR beta diversity that was significantly higher than in benign nodules, in blood and tumor.

Trimming removed 0 bases from V and 0 bases from J, with 7 bases in between. The CDR3 spans 15 residues. CDR1 is SGHRS and CDR2 is YFSETQ in the germline V gene. MiXCR re-clonotyped the PCR reads for TCRdb. The top ten clones hold about 20% of a sample with some 64,000 clones, about 4% of them seen once. Patients were all untreated before their thyroid surgery. This clone has a handful of counts. Its antigen remains unidentified. V is TRBV5-1 and J is TRBJ1-5; D is ambiguous. The specimen sequenced was blood. This receptor was obtained from a female donor with papillary thyroid cancer or a benign thyroid nodule (not recorded which). Some clones in this sample may be carry-over from other donors' samples. The CDR3 nucleotides are TGCGCCAGCAGCTTGGAAGGGTATAGCAATCAGCCCCAGCATTTT. As protein: CASSLEGYSNQPQHF. Based on the CDR3 plus reference TRBV5-1 and TRBJ1-5, the full variable domain is KAGVTQTPRYLIKTRGQQVTLSCSPISGHRSVSWYQQTPGQGLQFLFEYFSETQRNKGNFPGRFSGRQFSNSRSEMNVSTLELGDSALYLCASSLEGYSNQPQHFGDGTRLSIL.